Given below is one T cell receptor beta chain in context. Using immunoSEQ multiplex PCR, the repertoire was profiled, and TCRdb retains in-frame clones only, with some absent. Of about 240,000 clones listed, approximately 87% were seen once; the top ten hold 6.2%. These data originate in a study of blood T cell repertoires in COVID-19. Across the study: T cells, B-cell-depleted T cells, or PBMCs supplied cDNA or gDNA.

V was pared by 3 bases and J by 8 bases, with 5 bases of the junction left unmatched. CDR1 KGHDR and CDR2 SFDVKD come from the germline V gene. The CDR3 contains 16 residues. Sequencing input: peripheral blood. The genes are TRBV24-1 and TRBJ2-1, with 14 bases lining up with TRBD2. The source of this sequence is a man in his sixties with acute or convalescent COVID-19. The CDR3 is CATSDPTSGRGHEQFF. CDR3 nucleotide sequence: TGTGCCACCAGTGATCCGACTAGCGGGAGGGGCCATGAGCAGTTCTTC.